The TCR beta chain described here comes from a study of T cell changes during pregnancy in multiple sclerosis. The CDR3 consists of 13 residues. CDR1 is SNHLY, CDR2 FYNNEI, per germline. Losses at the gene ends were 6 bases for V and 3 bases for J; bases not matched to a gene: 4. Data came from immunoSEQ multiplex PCR; TCRdb stores just in-frame clones and leaves some out. The data hold 130,000 or so clones, with approximately 93% observed a single time. The sample here was peripheral blood, taken before pregnancy. This receptor was identified in a female donor with multiple sclerosis, enrolled in a pregnancy study. The chain is built from TRBV2 and TRBJ2-5; 7 bases are a match to TRBD1. The DNA for the CDR3 is TGTGCCAGCAGCGCTGGACAGGAAGAGACCCAGTACTTC. Residues: CASSAGQEETQYF.